A selection of T cell receptor beta chains follows, all from one sample in a study of technical replicates of blood from four donors. This table comes from immunoSEQ multiplex PCR, and its TCRdb copy is limited to in-frame clones, with some not included. There are approximately 58,000 clones in the sample; approximately 86% occur only once, and 5.6% lies in the top ten. Sequenced sample: PBMCs. The receptors shown here come from a human donor in good health. Some clones in this sample may be carry-over from other donors' samples. The CDR3 runs from the conserved cysteine through the conserved F or W. A D gene is named only where the DNA matches it firmly. Expanded clones get a size class; other rows say once, few or many, or leave the size out.

V	length	D	size	J	DNA	CDR3
TRBV18	12	-	-	TRBJ2-7	TGTGCCAGCTCACTAGAGATCTACGAGCAGTACTTC	CASSLEIYEQYF
TRBV27	16	TRBD1	-	TRBJ1-5	TGTGCCAGCAGGCCATCGACAGGGAATAGCAATCAGCCCCAGCATTTT	CASRPSTGNSNQPQHF
TRBV30	16	TRBD1	-	TRBJ2-2	TGTGCCTCATTGATTGGGACAGGGGGCTGGACCGGGGAGCTGTTTTTT	CASLIGTGGWTGELFF
TRBV6-6	12	-	-	TRBJ1-1	TGTGCCAGCAAAGAGGGGAACACTGAAGCTTTCTTT	CASKEGNTEAFF
TRBV7-9	14	-	-	TRBJ1-4	TGTGCCAGCAGCTTAGGGCAGGTCCATGAAAAACTGTTTTTT	CASSLGQVHEKLFF
TRBV7-6	15	-	-	TRBJ2-2	TGTGCCAGCAGCTTAGTGACTGACGGCCCCGGGGAGCTGTTTTTT	CASSLVTDGPGELFF
TRBV5-4	16	-	-	TRBJ2-7	TGTGCCAGCAGCTTGGTTCGAGGCGGCCCACCCTACGAGCAGTACTTC	CASSLVRGGPPYEQYF
TRBV6-5	13	TRBD1	-	TRBJ2-7	TGTGCCAGCAGTCGGACAGGGACCTACGAGCAGTACTTC	CASSRTGTYEQYF
TRBV5-1	13	-	once	TRBJ1-3	TGCGCCAGCAGGAGATACTCTGGAAACACCATATATTTT	CASRRYSGNTIYF
TRBV6-5	16	TRBD2	-	TRBJ2-3	TGTGCCAGCAGTTACTCGAGGCGGGGGGGCGGAGATACGCAGTATTTT	CASSYSRRGGGDTQYF
TRBV6-5	14	-	-	TRBJ2-4	TGTGCCAGCAGGCCCCCCGGGACTGGCGGGGCAGAGTACTTC	CASRPPGTGGAEYF
TRBV4-1	13	-	-	TRBJ2-5	TGCGCCAGCGCCCAGACTCGAGCGGAGACCCAGTACTTC	CASAQTRAETQYF
TRBV18	13	-	-	TRBJ1-2	TGTGCCAGCTCACCACGGGAGGACTATGGCTACACCTTC	CASSPREDYGYTF
TRBV6-6	14	-	once	TRBJ1-5	TGTGCCAGCAGTTACACGAGGGTGGTCCAGCCCCAGCATTTT	CASSYTRVVQPQHF
TRBV5-6	14	-	-	TRBJ1-2	TGTGCCAGCAGCCCCCAGGCCTATTTGGCTGGCTACACCTTC	CASSPQAYLAGYTF
TRBV29-1	12	-	-	TRBJ1-3	TGCAGCGTTGGAGACACTGGAAACACCATATATTTT	CSVGDTGNTIYF
TRBV4-1	16	-	-	TRBJ1-5	TGCGCCAGCAGCCAAGCAGCGGGGCTTAGCAATCAGCCCCAGCATTTT	CASSQAAGLSNQPQHF
TRBV7-2	15	TRBD1	-	TRBJ2-7	TGTGCCAGCAGCCACCGGGACAGGGGACAGAGGGAGCAGTACTTC	CASSHRDRGQREQYF
TRBV10-2	17	TRBD2	-	TRBJ2-3	TGCGCCAGCAGTGAGTCGGCTAGCGGGGTTAGCACAGATACGCAGTATTTT	CASSESASGVSTDTQYF
TRBV5-6	15	-	-	TRBJ1-3	TGTGCCAGCAGAGAAGACGGGAGCTCTGGAAACACCATATATTTT	CASREDGSSGNTIYF
TRBV6-1	14	-	-	TRBJ2-7	TGTGCCAGCAGTGCATTGCTCAAACTCTACGAGCAGTACTTC	CASSALLKLYEQYF
TRBV5-1	14	TRBD1	once	TRBJ2-5	TGCGCCAGCAGCAAAGGACAGGGGTGGGAGACCCAGTACTTC	CASSKGQGWETQYF
TRBV5-4	16	TRBD1	once	TRBJ1-2	TGTGCCAGCAGCTTGGGAATGGGACAGGGAACGGATGGCTACACCTTC	CASSLGMGQGTDGYTF
TRBV4-1	15	-	-	TRBJ1-2	TGCGCCAGCAGCCATTTACAGGGTACTAACTATGGCTACACCTTC	CASSHLQGTNYGYTF
TRBV11-3	15	TRBD2	-	TRBJ2-1	TGTGCCAGCAGCTTAGCGGGAGGGCCGTCAAATGAGCAGTTCTTC	CASSLAGGPSNEQFF
TRBV7-9	15	TRBD1	-	TRBJ1-1	TGTGCCAGCAGCTTTTCACAGGGGAACTCTCCTGAAGCTTTCTTT	CASSFSQGNSPEAFF
TRBV6-6	14	-	-	TRBJ1-2	TGTGCCAGCATCCAACAGACAGGCCTCTATGGCTACACCTTC	CASIQQTGLYGYTF
TRBV5-4	13	-	-	TRBJ1-5	TGTGCCAGCAGCTCAGGGGGCAATCAGCCCCAGCATTTT	CASSSGGNQPQHF
TRBV27	18	TRBD2	-	TRBJ2-1	TGTGCCAGCAGTACAGGGACTAGCGGGAGGGCCCCCTACAATGAGCAGTTCTTC	CASSTGTSGRAPYNEQFF
TRBV28	16	TRBD2	once	TRBJ2-3	TGTGCCAGCAGTTTGGCCCGGACTAGCGGGACAGATACGCAGTATTTT	CASSLARTSGTDTQYF
TRBV4-2	14	TRBD2	-	TRBJ2-7	TGTGCCAGCGGCCCGGGACTAGACTCCTACGAGCAGTACTTC	CASGPGLDSYEQYF
TRBV5-6	15	-	-	TRBJ1-3	TGTGCCAGCACCCCGGGGCGGGGGCCGGGAAACACCATATATTTT	CASTPGRGPGNTIYF
TRBV6-1	14	-	-	TRBJ1-4	TGTGCCAGCAGACGCCACGGAGAGAATGAAAAACTGTTTTTT	CASRRHGENEKLFF
TRBV6-1	18	-	-	TRBJ2-6	TGTGCCAGCAGTGAAGCCCACCAAGTCTACTCTGGGGCCAACGTCCTGACTTTC	CASSEAHQVYSGANVLTF
TRBV5-1	17	-	-	TRBJ1-2	TGCGCCAGCAGCTTGGCGGGGGGGGGCAACTTGGGCTATGGCTACACCTTC	CASSLAGGGNLGYGYTF
TRBV6-4	15	TRBD1	-	TRBJ2-3	TGTGCCAGCAGTGTCGGACAGGGTGGGGAAGATACGCAGTATTTT	CASSVGQGGEDTQYF
TRBV7-9	14	TRBD2	-	TRBJ2-7	TGTGCCAGCAGCCCAAGCGGGAGTGTCTACGAGCAGTACTTC	CASSPSGSVYEQYF
TRBV15	18	TRBD2	once	TRBJ2-3	TGTGCCACCAGCAGAGATGGGGGAAGCGGGGGGGCCGCAGATACGCAGTATTTT	CATSRDGGSGGAADTQYF
TRBV7-3	15	TRBD2	-	TRBJ2-1	TGTGCCAGCAGCATTGGGACTAGCGTGGACAATGAGCAGTTCTTC	CASSIGTSVDNEQFF
TRBV5-1	14	-	once	TRBJ2-3	TGCGCCAGCAGCCTGCGGAGCAAACCAGATACGCAGTATTTT	CASSLRSKPDTQYF
TRBV7-8	15	-	once	TRBJ2-5	TGTGCCAGCAGCCACACCGCGGATTTACTAGAGACCCAGTACTTC	CASSHTADLLETQYF
TRBV28	14	-	-	TRBJ1-2	TGTGCCAGCAGTGTAACCCGAGGCAGGGTTGGCTACACCTTC	CASSVTRGRVGYTF
TRBV5-4	14	-	-	TRBJ2-5	TGTGCCAGCAGCACCGCTGTGGGGGCAGAGACCCAGTACTTC	CASSTAVGAETQYF
TRBV4-3	16	TRBD2	-	TRBJ2-7	TGCGCCAGCAGCCAAGATTGGAGCGGGGGGGGCTACGAGCAGTACTTC	CASSQDWSGGGYEQYF
TRBV5-4	16	TRBD2	-	TRBJ2-3	TGTGCCAGCACCGTCGAGCGGGGGGCCTCGTCGGATACGCAGTATTTT	CASTVERGASSDTQYF
TRBV7-6	20	-	-	TRBJ2-1	TGTGCCAGCAGCTTGGGACAGGGTCGAGCGGGAGGGCCGTCCTACAATGAGCAGTTCTTC	CASSLGQGRAGGPSYNEQFF